Listed here are 23 T cell receptor beta chains from one sample, sequenced in a study of blood T cell repertoires in COVID-19. Clones were sequenced by immunoSEQ multiplex PCR, and TCRdb holds only the in-frame ones, with some missing. The sample yields some 510,000 clones, approximately 90% seen once. Sequenced input: PBMCs or T cells enriched from blood (not recorded which). All receptors derive from a woman in her forties who had recovered from COVID-19.

The rearrangement uses TRBV27 and TRBJ1-4; D is uncertain. Trimming cost V 3 bases and J 4 bases, with 9 bases left between them. The CDR3 runs to 14 residues. Germline values: CDR1 MNHEY, CDR2 SMNVEV (reference sequence). For the CDR3, the DNA is TGTGCCAGCAGTTTCGGAGTTGATAATGAAAAACTGTTTTTT. It yields the protein CASSFGVDNEKLFF.

The chain links TRBV7-6 to TRBJ2-7, with TRBD2 identical over 13 bases. Losses at the gene ends were 1 base for V and 4 bases for J; bases not matched to a gene: 4. The CDR3 spans 16 residues. Germline V CDR1 and CDR2: SGHVS, FNYEAQ. The CDR3 sequence is CASSLGVLAGGYEQYF. CDR3 bases: TGTGCCAGCAGCTTAGGGGTACTAGCGGGAGGGTACGAGCAGTACTTC.

The chain is built from TRBV6-5 and TRBJ1-2, with TRBD1 matching over 9 bases. Germline trimming cut 5 bases from V and 5 bases from J; bases unmatched to any gene: 6. This CDR3 contains 14 residues. Germline V CDR1 and CDR2: MNHEY, SVGAGI. In DNA, the CDR3 is TGTGCCAGCAGTCCGGACAGGGGAGCTTATGGCTACACCTTC. It yields the protein CASSPDRGAYGYTF.

V usage is TRBV6-4 and J usage is TRBJ2-2; D perhaps matches TRBD2 (6 bases). The V end was cut by 0 bases, the J end by 1 base, with 9 bases between. The CDR3 extends over 16 amino acids. Germline V gene sequence: CDR1 MRHNA, CDR2 SNTAGT. CDR3 DNA: TGTGCCAGCAGTGACTCTCTGGGGGGGAACACCGGGGAGCTGTTTTTT. Translation gives CASSDSLGGNTGELFF.

The chain joins TRBV10-3 to TRBJ2-1; 7 bases align to TRBD1. CDR1 and CDR2 from the germline V gene are ENHRY and SYGVKD. The CDR3 is made up of 14 amino acids. With V trimmed by 5 bases and J by 8 bases, 9 bases remained unmatched. In nucleotides, the CDR3 is TGTGCCATCAGTCCAGCAGGGGGATTCGATGAGCAGTTCTTC. It yields the protein CAISPAGGFDEQFF.

This chain's CDR3 is CASSRGGTKMNTEAFF. CDR3 sequence (DNA): TGTGCCAGCAGCCGGGGGGGGACAAAGATGAACACTGAAGCTTTCTTT. This chain uses TRBV13 with TRBJ1-1, with a possible D match to TRBD1 (6 bases). V dropped 5 bases and J dropped 0 bases, with 16 bases sitting between them. This CDR3 has 16 amino acids. CDR1 PRHDT and CDR2 FYEKMQ come from the germline V gene (reference sequence).

The J gene is TRBJ2-1, the V gene TRBV6-1; 8 nucleotides line up with TRBD1. Losses at the gene ends were 0 bases for V and 12 bases for J; bases not matched to a gene: 7. Germline CDR1 is MNHNS and CDR2 is SASEGT. The CDR3 contains 14 residues. In DNA, the CDR3 is TGTGCCAGCAGTGAAGCACCGACAGGGGACAGGCAGTTCTTC. Protein sequence: CASSEAPTGDRQFF.

This CDR3 is CASRRGADEKLFF. The CDR3 coding sequence is TGTGCCAGCAGACGGGGAGCGGATGAAAAACTGTTTTTT. J is TRBJ1-4 and V is TRBV2, with D hard to call. This CDR3 comprises 13 residues. CDR1 is SNHLY and CDR2 is FYNNEI in the germline V gene. V was pared by 6 bases and J by 6 bases, with 11 bases between.

V is TRBV28 and J is TRBJ2-7, with D possibly being TRBD1 (5 bases). Germline V gene sequence: CDR1 MDHEN, CDR2 SYDVKM. The CDR3 extends over 13 amino acids. V was shortened by 7 bases and J by 0 bases, with 10 bases between the two germline ends. CDR3 DNA sequence: TGTGCCAGCACCACGACAGCCTCCTACGAGCAGTACTTC. Encoded protein: CASTTTASYEQYF.

The chain employs TRBV5-1 and TRBJ1-4; D may be TRBD1 (5 bases). From germline, CDR1 is SGHRS and CDR2 YFSETQ. CDR3 size: 14 residues. The CDR3 loop is CACSRGATNEKLFF. CDR3 nucleotide sequence: TGCGCTTGCTCACGGGGGGCAACTAATGAAAAACTGTTTTTT.

The CDR3, as DNA: TGTGCCAGCTCACCAAACCGGGACAGGGGCCTGCCCCAGCATTTT. Its protein product is CASSPNRDRGLPQHF. The chain links TRBV18 to TRBJ1-5; 10 bases agree with TRBD1. Trimming cost V 2 bases and J 9 bases; bases outside gene matches: 7. The CDR3 consists of 15 residues. Germline CDR1 reads KGHSH; CDR2 reads LQKENI.

V usage is TRBV7-2 and J usage is TRBJ1-2, with 10 bases matching TRBD1. This CDR3 comprises 15 residues. The germline gives CDR1 SGHTA, CDR2 FQGNSA. V was clipped by 2 bases and J by 4 bases; unmatched bases: 4. The CDR3 loop reads CASSLRTGGTYGYTF. CDR3 DNA sequence: TGTGCCAGCAGCTTAAGGACAGGGGGTACCTATGGCTACACCTTC.

The chain is built from TRBV7-9 and TRBJ1-1, with TRBD1 as a possible D gene (5 bases). Germline CDR1 is SEHNR and CDR2 is FQNEAQ (reference sequence). This CDR3 comprises 14 residues. V lost 1 base and J lost 4, with 10 bases in between. The CDR3 reads CASSLVGGSTEAFF. CDR3 nucleotide sequence: TGTGCCAGCAGCTTAGTTGGGGGGTCCACTGAAGCTTTCTTT. Full variable domain (outside the CDR3, taken from reference TRBV7-9 and TRBJ1-1): DTGVSQNPRHKITKRGQNVTFRCDPISEHNRLYWYRQTLGQGPEFLTYFQNEAQLEKSRLLSDRFSAERPKGSFSTLEIQRTEQGDSAMYLCASSLVGGSTEAFFGQGTRLTVV.

V gene TRBV6-2 or TRBV6-3 combines with J gene TRBJ2-7; the match to TRBD2 covers 10 bases. The CDR3 is made up of 17 amino acids. CDR1 and CDR2 from the germline V gene are MNHEY and SVGEGT. V lost 2 bases, J lost 2 bases, and 9 bases stayed unmatched. This CDR3 is CASSYASGSFYAYEQYF. The DNA of the CDR3 is TGTGCCAGCAGTTACGCTAGCGGGAGCTTCTACGCCTACGAGCAGTACTTC.

Details on this clone: Other DNA sequences of this sample code for an identical CDR3. The J gene is TRBJ1-2, the V gene TRBV5-6, with a possible D match to TRBD1 (6 bases). Trimming took off 2 bases at V and 2 bases at J, with 10 bases between the two ends. Per the germline V gene, CDR1 is SGHDT and CDR2 is YYEEEE. This CDR3 region has 14 residues. The CDR3 bases are TGTGCCAGCAGCTTTCCTACAGGGAACTATGGCTACACCTTC. Translated, it gives CASSFPTGNYGYTF.

The chain uses TRBV11-2 and TRBJ1-2; D call uncertain. The germline V gene encodes CDR1 SGHAT and CDR2 FQNNGV. Trimming removed 4 bases from V and 1 base from J, with 4 bases in between. The CDR3 loop spans 12 amino acids. The CDR3: CASSYSNYGYTF. The CDR3 coding sequence is TGTGCCAGCAGCTACAGTAACTATGGCTACACCTTC.

The rearrangement joins TRBV28 to TRBJ2-1; possibly TRBD2 for D (6 bases). The germline gives CDR1 MDHEN, CDR2 SYDVKM. The CDR3 spans 15 residues. The V end lost 3 bases, the J end lost 2 bases, and 11 bases lay between the germline ends. The chain's CDR3 is CASSFGGAPYNEQFF. The CDR3 nucleotides are TGTGCCAGCAGTTTCGGGGGAGCCCCCTACAATGAGCAGTTCTTC.

The chain links TRBV7-9 to TRBJ1-5, with D possibly being TRBD1 (5 bases). The CDR3 runs 17 residues. V was clipped by 2 bases and J by 1 base, with 15 bases between them. CDR1 is SEHNR and CDR2 is FQNEAQ in the germline V gene (reference sequence). The CDR3 DNA reads as TGTGCCAGCAGCTTATCATGGTCAGGGATGAGCAATCAGCCCCAGCATTTT. Residues: CASSLSWSGMSNQPQHF. Supplemented by reference TRBV7-9 and TRBJ1-5, the full variable domain reads DTGVSQNPRHKITKRGQNVTFRCDPISEHNRLYWYRQTLGQGPEFLTYFQNEAQLEKSRLLSDRFSAERPKGSFSTLEIQRTEQGDSAMYLCASSLSWSGMSNQPQHFGDGTRLSIL.

CDR3 DNA: TGTGCCAGCAGTCCTAGCGGAATCCAAGAGACCCAGTACTTC. Translated: CASSPSGIQETQYF. The gene calls are TRBV27 and TRBJ2-5; TRBD2 matches at 7 bases. V was clipped by 5 bases and J by 1 base; unmatched bases: 4. There are 14 residues in the CDR3. Germline CDR1 and CDR2: MNHEY and SMNVEV (reference sequence).

The chain is built from TRBV29-1 and TRBJ2-1, with D possibly being TRBD1 (6 bases). The CDR3 covers 15 residues. Germline V gene lookup returns CDR1 SQVTM and CDR2 ANQGSEA. Trimming left V 2 bases short and J 2 bases short, with 13 bases between. As DNA, the CDR3 is TGCAGCGTTGAAAAGGGGGATCTACCCTACAATGAGCAGTTCTTC. It yields the protein CSVEKGDLPYNEQFF.

The chain combines TRBV3-1 (or the pseudogene TRBV3-2) with TRBJ1-2, with D unclear. Looked up from germline, CDR1 is LGHDT and CDR2 is YNNKEL (reference sequence). Trimming removed 6 bases from V and 4 bases from J, with 21 bases in between. The CDR3 runs 16 residues. The CDR3, as DNA: TGTGCCAGCAGTCTACTTAGGACTAGAGCGCTCTATGGCTACACCTTC. It translates to CASSLLRTRALYGYTF.

The chain has TRBV20-1 and TRBJ2-5; TRBD1 agrees at 7 bases. CDR3 length: 14 residues. The junction had 7 bases not matched to a gene; V was cut back by 3 bases and J by 3 bases. Germline loops: CDR1 DFQATT, CDR2 SNEGSKA (reference sequence). The CDR3 DNA follows: TGCAGTGCTAGTGGGACAGCCCGTGAAGAGACCCAGTACTTC. Protein: CSASGTAREETQYF.

The rearrangement links TRBV10-1 to TRBJ1-2; 7 positions agree with TRBD1. J gave up 4 bases and V 6 bases, and 5 bases lay outside the gene matches. The CDR3 loop spans 13 amino acids. Germline CDR1 is WNHNN and CDR2 is SYGVQD (reference sequence). The CDR3 bases are TGCGCCAGCAGCTTGACAGGGAGCTATGGCTACACCTTC. It codes for CASSLTGSYGYTF.